Presented here are 5 T cell receptor beta chains from one specimen sequenced in a study of cytomegalovirus exposure and HLA in healthy donors. 60 Vbeta and 13 Jbeta primers were used in PCR. Here immunoSEQ multiplex PCR was the method, and the copy in TCRdb shows in-frame clones only, minus some. This table has 150,000 to 200,000 clones, 82% appearing once. Input material: PBMCs. Receptors originate from a woman in her 50s in good health and CMV-seropositive.

The chain links TRBV25-1 to TRBJ1-1; D is perhaps TRBD1 (6 bases). Trimming took 7 bases from V and 4 from J, leaving 13 bases between them. This CDR3 spans 13 amino acids. The germline CDR1 and CDR2 sequences are MGHDK and SYGVNS. Here the CDR3 DNA reads TGTGCCAGCACTCAACAGGGTTTCACTGAAGCTTTCTTT. This gives the protein CASTQQGFTEAFF.

The V and J genes are TRBV5-1 and TRBJ1-1; D not resolved. Germline-derived CDR1 and CDR2 are SGHRS and YFSETQ. The V gene lost 9 bases and the J gene lost 3 bases, with 15 bases spanning the gap. This CDR3 is built from 13 residues. CDR3 DNA: TGCGCCACCGGACTCCGGAGAGACACTGAAGCTTTCTTT. It encodes CATGLRRDTEAFF.

This clone was detected once. V gene TRBV19 combines with J gene TRBJ1-5; tentative D call: TRBD1 (6 bases). Trimming shortened V by 6 bases and J by 6 bases, and 12 bases separated the two germline ends. From germline, CDR1 is LNHDA and CDR2 SQIVND (reference sequence). The CDR3 is 13 amino acids. DNA of the CDR3: TGTGCCAGTAGGGCAGGGGCGGGTCAGCCCCAGCATTTT. Amino acid sequence: CASRAGAGQPQHF.

The J gene is TRBJ2-5, the V gene TRBV2; 7 nucleotides match TRBD1. Germline lookup yields CDR1 SNHLY and CDR2 FYNNEI. V shed 6 bases, J shed 1 base, and the junction held 8 bases outside the gene matches. CDR3 length: 15 residues. The CDR3 DNA sequence: TGTGCCAGCAGGACAGGGTCCCCTTTCCAAGAGACCCAGTACTTC. As protein: CASRTGSPFQETQYF.

The chain combines TRBV11-2 with TRBJ2-3, with 10 positions matching TRBD1. The germline gives CDR1 SGHAT, CDR2 FQNNGV. Trimming removed 5 bases from V and 6 bases from J; junction bases left unmatched: 2. The CDR3 extends over 13 amino acids. The CDR3 spells CASSMDRGDTQYF. The CDR3 nucleotides read TGTGCCAGCAGCATGGACAGGGGGGATACGCAGTATTTT.